These 4 T cell receptor beta chains were all obtained from the same sample, sequenced in a study of human T cells and chemical hapten exposure (dated by TCRdb to the early 2020s). Preparation of the library involved 5' RACE. The data were produced on an Illumina MiSeq. TCRdb reprocessing: public reads trimmed at Q25 with fastp, clones called with MiXCR, in-frame beta chains kept. Rows are unified per CDR3 protein, each entry keeping the most common DNA and genes. The sample table holds 100,000 to 120,000 distinct CDR3 sequences, of which roughly 18% were seen once. Around 3% of the sample comes from the top ten. Total RNA was isolated from unfractionated whole blood collected in Tempus Blood RNA tubes. These receptors originate from a human donor in good health.

The gene calls are TRBV29-1 and TRBJ1-2, with D unclear. The CDR3 extends over 15 amino acids. Germline CDR1 and CDR2: SQVTM and ANQGSEA. V was pared by 3 bases and J by 0 bases, with 14 bases between. The CDR3 bases are TGCAGCGTTGAGCCCCCTTGGAAATCTAACTATGGCTACACCTTC. It translates to CSVEPPWKSNYGYTF.

This clonotype was observed a few times. This sequence joins TRBV6-1 and TRBJ2-3, with TRBD2 matching 8 bases. The CDR3 is 15 residues long. Germline V gene sequence: CDR1 MNHNS, CDR2 SASEGT. With V trimmed by 2 bases and J by 4 bases, 5 bases remained unmatched. The CDR3 loop reads CASSESPGGADTQYF. The CDR3 DNA reads TGTGCCAGCAGTGAATCCCCGGGAGGGGCAGATACGCAGTATTTT.

The chain combines TRBV30 with TRBJ2-7; D is perhaps TRBD1 (6 bases). The CDR3 loop spans 15 amino acids. V was cut by 4 bases and J by 0 bases, with 16 bases left in between. CDR1 GTSNPN and CDR2 SVGIG come from the germline V gene (reference sequence). In DNA, the CDR3 is TGTGCCTGGAACCCTCAGGGGCCCCTCTCCTACGAGCAGTACTTC. Translating gives CAWNPQGPLSYEQYF.

This clonotype appeared many times. The chain combines TRBV20-1 with TRBJ1-6; TRBD1 agrees at 7 bases. CDR1 and CDR2 (germline): DFQATT, SNEGSKA (reference sequence). This CDR3 has 15 amino acids. V was clipped by 0 bases and J by 10 bases; unmatched bases: 9. The CDR3 coding sequence is TGCAGTGCTAGAGAGTCACAGGGGAGCGGCTCACCCCTCCACTTT. Amino acid sequence: CSARESQGSGSPLHF.